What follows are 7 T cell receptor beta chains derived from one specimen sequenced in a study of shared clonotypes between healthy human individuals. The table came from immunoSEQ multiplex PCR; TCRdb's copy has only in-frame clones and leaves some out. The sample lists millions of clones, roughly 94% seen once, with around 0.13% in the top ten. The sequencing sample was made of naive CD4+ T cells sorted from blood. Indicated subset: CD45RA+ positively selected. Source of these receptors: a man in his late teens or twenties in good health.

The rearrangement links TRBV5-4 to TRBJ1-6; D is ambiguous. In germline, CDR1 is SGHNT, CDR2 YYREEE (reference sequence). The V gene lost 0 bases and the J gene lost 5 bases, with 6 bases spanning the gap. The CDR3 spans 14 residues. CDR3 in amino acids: CASSLVTDNSPLHF. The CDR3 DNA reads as TGTGCCAGCAGCTTGGTTACGGATAATTCACCCCTCCACTTT.

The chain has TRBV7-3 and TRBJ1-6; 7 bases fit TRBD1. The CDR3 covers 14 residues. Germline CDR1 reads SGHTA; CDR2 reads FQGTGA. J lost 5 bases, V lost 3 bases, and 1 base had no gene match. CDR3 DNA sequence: TGTGCCAGCAGCTTGGGGACAGATAATTCACCCCTCCACTTT. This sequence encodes CASSLGTDNSPLHF.

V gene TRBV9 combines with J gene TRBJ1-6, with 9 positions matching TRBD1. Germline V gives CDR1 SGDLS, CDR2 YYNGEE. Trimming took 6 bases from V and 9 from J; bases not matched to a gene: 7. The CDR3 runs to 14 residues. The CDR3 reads CASKPGQGGSPLHF. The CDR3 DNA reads TGTGCCAGCAAACCGGGACAGGGCGGTTCACCCCTCCACTTT.

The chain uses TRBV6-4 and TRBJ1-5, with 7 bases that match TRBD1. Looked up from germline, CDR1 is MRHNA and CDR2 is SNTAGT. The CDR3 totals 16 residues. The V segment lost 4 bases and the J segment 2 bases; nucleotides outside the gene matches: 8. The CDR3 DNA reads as TGTGCCAGCAGTGTCCGTGACAGGGAGGGCAATCAGCCCCAGCATTTT. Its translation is CASSVRDREGNQPQHF.

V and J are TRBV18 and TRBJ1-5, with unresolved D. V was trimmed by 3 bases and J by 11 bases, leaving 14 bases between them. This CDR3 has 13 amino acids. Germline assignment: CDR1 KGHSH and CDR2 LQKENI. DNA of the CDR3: TGTGCCAGCTCACCTAACACCGAAATGACCCAGCATTTT. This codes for CASSPNTEMTQHF.

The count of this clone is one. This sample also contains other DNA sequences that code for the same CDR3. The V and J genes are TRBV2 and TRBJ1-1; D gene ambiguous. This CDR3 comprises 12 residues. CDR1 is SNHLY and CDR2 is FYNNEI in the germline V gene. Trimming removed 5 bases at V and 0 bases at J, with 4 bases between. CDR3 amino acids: CASSLLNTEAFF. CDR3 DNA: TGTGCCAGCAGTTTACTGAACACTGAAGCTTTCTTT.

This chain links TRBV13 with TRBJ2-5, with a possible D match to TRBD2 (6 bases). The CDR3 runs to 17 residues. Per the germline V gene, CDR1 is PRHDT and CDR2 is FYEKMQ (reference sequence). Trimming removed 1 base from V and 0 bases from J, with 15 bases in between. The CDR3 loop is CASSLVGDGGYQETQYF. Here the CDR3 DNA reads TGTGCCAGCAGCTTAGTCGGGGACGGAGGGTACCAAGAGACCCAGTACTTC. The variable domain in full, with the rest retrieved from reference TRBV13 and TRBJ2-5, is AAGVIQSPRHLIKEKRETATLKCYPIPRHDTVYWYQQGPGQDPQFLISFYEKMQSDKGSIPDRFSAQQFSDYHSELNMSSLELGDSALYFCASSLVGDGGYQETQYFGPGTRLLVL.